What follows describes a single TCR beta chain. Its antigen is currently unknown. MiXCR, run by TCRdb on the 5' RACE reads, gives a single entry per CDR3 protein. This sample carries 470,000 or so distinct CDR3 sequences, over 15% of them seen once, and the ten largest clones take around a fifth. The sample is drawn from a study of T-cell memory formation after mild COVID-19. For the study at large: Among the donors, TCR clusters were largely specific to each donor.

There are 15 residues in the CDR3. The ends were cut back, 3 bases at V and 1 base at J, with 13 bases in the middle. The V gene's germline CDR1 is SGDLS and CDR2 YYNGEE. Study-wide points: Contracting CD4+ clones sat mainly in CM and EM; CD8+ in EMRA.

The origin of this receptor is a man aged 18 to 30 who had mild COVID-19 (a few samples of this study predate the infection). Cell type and time point are not known. Sequenced: PBMCs or a T cell subset sorted from them (not recorded which). This chain connects TRBV9 to TRBJ1-1; no firm D call. The CDR3 nucleotides read TGTGCCAGCAGCGGCAGAGCAGGCTCGAACACTGAAGCTTTCTTT. It translates to CASSGRAGSNTEAFF.